This record looks at one TCR beta chain sequence and its context. Antigen unknown. One end of the junction does not line up with germline, which may come from a read error. The PCR contained 60 Vbeta and 13 Jbeta primers. Clones were sequenced by immunoSEQ multiplex PCR, and TCRdb holds only the in-frame ones, with some missing. Among about 98,000 clones listed, about 70% were seen once. This sample is part of a study of cytomegalovirus exposure and HLA in healthy donors. Study-wide background: An earlier analysis identified 120 million or so unique TCR beta sequences in some 170 million T cells. Membership in the Caucasian-associated ancestry cluster was found for about 84% of 300 to 400 genotyped donors. General observations from the study: Compared with the roughly 700-donor mean, an Asian-associated ancestry cluster reportedly had fewer N-insertions, according to a later analysis. The authors confirmed in vitro that three CMV-associated chains were specific for CMV antigens.

The CDR3 is made up of 14 amino acids. Germline V gene data show CDR1 as SGHKS and CDR2 as YYEKEE (reference sequence). The material sequenced was PBMCs. This TCR derives from a human donor in good health. The chain uses TRBV5-5 and TRBJ1-2, with TRBD1 matching 7 bases. CDR3 in DNA: TGTGCCAGCAGCTTAACAGGGGTTAGCTATGGCTACCCCTTC. Amino acid sequence: CASSLTGVSYGYPF. The whole variable domain, remainder taken from reference TRBV5-5 and TRBJ1-2, is DAGVTQSPTHLIKTRGQQVTLRCSPISGHKSVSWYQQVLGQGPQFIFQYYEKEERGRGNFPDRFSARQFPNYSSELNVNALLLGDSALYLCASSLTGVSYGYPFGSGTRLTVV.